The 9 T cell receptor beta chains listed next were all sequenced from one sample in a study of T cell responses to AZD1222 COVID-19 vaccine. Clones were read by immunoSEQ multiplex PCR, and TCRdb kept only the in-frame ones, dropping some. The sample has fewer than 150,000 clones; about 86% are singletons. Sequencing was performed on peripheral blood, taken 28 days after the second AZD1222 dose. The receptors here all came from an adult who received the AZD1222 COVID-19 vaccine.

This clone was counted once. This rearrangement joins TRBV24-1 to TRBJ2-1, with D possibly TRBD1 on 7 matching bases. Trimming removed 10 bases at V and 9 bases at J, with 21 bases between. This CDR3 has 14 amino acids. The germline V gene encodes CDR1 KGHDR and CDR2 SFDVKD. CDR3 amino acids: CATQGEAESGEQFF. CDR3 DNA: TGTGCCACTCAGGGGGAGGCGGAATCCGGTGAGCAGTTCTTC.

The rearrangement uses TRBV2 and TRBJ1-6, with D perhaps TRBD1 (5 bases). Germline V gene data show CDR1 as SNHLY and CDR2 as FYNNEI. This CDR3 is built from 15 residues. Trimming took off 3 bases at V and 9 bases at J, with 15 bases between the two ends. Here the CDR3 DNA reads TGTGCCAGCAGTGAGTTGCCGGGCCAGGGTTCACCCCTCCACTTT. It translates to CASSELPGQGSPLHF.

V and J are TRBV24-1 and TRBJ1-2; weak D call: TRBD1 (6 bases). The length of the CDR3 is 14 residues. Per germline, CDR1 KGHDR and CDR2 SFDVKD. V dropped 7 bases and J dropped 4 bases, with 15 bases sitting between them. The DNA for the CDR3 is TGTGCCACCAGGCCAAACAGGGATCCCTATGGCTACACCTTC. Translation: CATRPNRDPYGYTF.

This chain joins TRBV19 and TRBJ2-1; 9 nucleotides match TRBD2. This CDR3 is built from 15 residues. Per the germline V gene, CDR1 is LNHDA and CDR2 is SQIVND (reference sequence). Trimming at V came to 8 bases and at J to 9 bases, leaving 14 bases not matched to a gene. This CDR3 reads CASCCVAGAMGEQFF. CDR3 sequence (DNA): TGTGCCAGTTGTTGTGTAGCGGGAGCCATGGGTGAGCAGTTCTTC.

The rearrangement uses TRBV10-3 and TRBJ2-7; D is perhaps TRBD2 (5 bases). The CDR3 is 17 amino acids. Germline V lookup: CDR1 ENHRY, CDR2 SYGVKD. V lost 3 bases, J lost 0 bases, and 18 bases lay in between. CDR3 residues: CAISEALVGASSYEQYF. The DNA of the CDR3 is TGTGCCATCAGTGAAGCTCTGGTGGGAGCAAGCTCCTACGAGCAGTACTTC.

This chain joins TRBV24-1 and TRBJ2-1; 8 positions match TRBD2. This CDR3 contains 16 residues. CDR1 KGHDR and CDR2 SFDVKD come from the germline V gene. V shed 3 bases and J 0 bases; nucleotides not matched to a gene: 3. CDR3 DNA: TGTGCCACCAGTGATGTAGCGGGGAGCTCCTACAATGAGCAGTTCTTC. Translating gives CATSDVAGSSYNEQFF.

This clone was detected only once. The gene calls are TRBV2 and TRBJ1-2; D is undetermined. Deletions cut 1 base from V and 8 bases from J, with 8 bases between. Germline-derived CDR1 and CDR2 are SNHLY and FYNNEI. This CDR3 is built from 12 residues. The chain's CDR3 is CASSEGRPGYTF. DNA for the CDR3: TGTGCCAGCAGTGAAGGGCGTCCAGGCTACACCTTC.

Worth noting for this clone: Other DNA sequences in the same sample also yield this CDR3. The gene calls are TRBV6-5 and TRBJ1-1, with 8 bases that match TRBD1. V gave up 2 bases and J gave up 4 bases; unmatched junction bases: 6. The CDR3 extends over 15 amino acids. From germline, CDR1 is MNHEY and CDR2 SVGAGI. CDR3 nucleotide sequence: TGTGCCAGCAGTTACCCCGGACAGGGCGGCACTGAAGCTTTCTTT. It is translated as CASSYPGQGGTEAFF.

The chain joins TRBV3-1 (or the pseudogene TRBV3-2) to TRBJ1-4; perhaps TRBD1 as D (5 bases). Trimming pared 4 bases from V and 8 bases from J, leaving 11 bases between. CDR3 length equals 13 residues. The germline gives CDR1 LGHDT, CDR2 YNNKEL (reference sequence). CDR3 sequence reads: CASSPRVQEKLFF. The CDR3 nucleotides read TGTGCCAGCAGCCCCAGGGTGCAGGAAAAACTGTTTTTT.